The rows below give T cell receptor beta chains drawn from one sample of a study of T cell repertoires in cytomegalovirus infection. TCRdb redid the calling of the reads with MiXCR, one entry per CDR3 protein. This table holds 750,000 to 900,000 distinct CDR3 sequences, 29% found once. For these receptors, no antigen is known. The specimen comprised cultured CD8+ T cells from PBMCs, sampled from culture after CMV antigen stimulation. The receptors were sampled from a human donor in good health (CMV status not recorded). Some clones in this sample may be carry-over from other donors' samples. The CDR3 runs from the conserved cysteine through the conserved F or W. The D gene is left open where the match is weak. Size values are once, few and many counts, or a class for expanded clones, and some rows have none.

cdr3_length,clone_size,j_call,d_call,v_call,cdr3_nt,cdr3_aa
14,.,TRBJ2-7,.,TRBV10-3,TGTGCCATCAAGGGTAAGGATTTGACCTACGAGCAGTACTTC,CAIKGKDLTYEQYF
15,few,TRBJ2-2,.,TRBV10-3,TGTGCCATCAGTGATGAAACAGAGAACACCGGGGAGCTGTTTTTT,CAISDETENTGELFF
14,.,TRBJ1-6,TRBD1,TRBV5-4,TGTGCCAGCAGGCCCGGGACAGGGCCTTCACCCCTCCACTTT,CASRPGTGPSPLHF
14,.,TRBJ2-1,.,TRBV19,TGTGCCGTAAGCTGGTTGGGCGCGGGGAATGAGCAGTTCTTC,CAVSWLGAGNEQFF
18,many,TRBJ1-1,.,TRBV7-6,TGTGCCAGCAGCCCGATTATTTCGGAATCGTCTCAACAGCGTGAAGCTTTCTTT,CASSPIISESSQQREAFF
17,.,TRBJ2-4,.,TRBV6-1,TGTGCCAGCAGTGAAGCGGGTTTCGGGAGTGGGGAAAACATTCAGTACTTC,CASSEAGFGSGENIQYF
18,.,TRBJ1-1,.,TRBV27,TGTGCCAGCAGTAAAAAAACAGGGAGATGGGCTTTTGCCACTGAAGCTTTCTTT,CASSKKTGRWAFATEAFF
13,.,TRBJ1-5,TRBD1,TRBV10-2,TGCGCCACCGCAGACAGGGGGCTACAGCCCCAGCATTTT,CATADRGLQPQHF
16,few,TRBJ2-1,.,TRBV3-1,TGTGCCAGCAGCCAAGGGGGTAGCGATGCCTACAATGAGCAGTTCTTC,CASSQGGSDAYNEQFF
16,.,TRBJ2-3,TRBD2,TRBV28,TGTGCCAGCAGCTCCACGACTAGCGATACCACAGATACGCAGTATTTT,CASSSTTSDTTDTQYF
16,.,TRBJ2-3,TRBD2,TRBV5-4,TGTGCCAGCAGCTTCGTAGCGGGTACTAGCACAGATACGCAGTATTTT,CASSFVAGTSTDTQYF
14,few,TRBJ1-4,.,TRBV28,TGTGCCAGCAGTTTACAGGGGAGCCGGGGAAAACTGTTTTTT,CASSLQGSRGKLFF
13,.,TRBJ2-1,TRBD2,TRBV24-1,TGTGCCACCAGTAGCGGGGGGCCCAATGAGCAGTTCTTC,CATSSGGPNEQFF
24,.,TRBJ2-1,.,TRBV6-5,.,CASSYPCVLLCQQLSLAPYNEQFF
14,many,TRBJ2-7,.,TRBV7-2,TGTGCCAGCAGCTTTACGGTGAACTCCTACGAGCAGTACTTC,CASSFTVNSYEQYF
13,.,TRBJ2-3,.,TRBV28,TGTGCCAGCAGTTCCCCTGCCTTGATTGAGCAGTATTTT,CASSSPALIEQYF
15,.,TRBJ2-3,.,TRBV6-1,TGTGCCAGCAGTTCAGGGTTCGCCGTGGGAGATACGCAGTATTTT,CASSSGFAVGDTQYF
15,few,TRBJ2-1,.,TRBV14,TGTGCCAGCAGCCAAGGGTTAGGCCGTGTCAATGAGCAGTTCTTC,CASSQGLGRVNEQFF
13,.,TRBJ2-1,.,TRBV6-1,TGTGCCAGCCGAAATCCCCTCTACAATGAGCAGTTCTTC,CASRNPLYNEQFF
18,few,TRBJ2-3,TRBD2,TRBV7-2,TGTGCCAGCAGCTTTCCAAGCACTAGCGGGGGGCCCACAGATACGCAGTATTTT,CASSFPSTSGGPTDTQYF